The 18 T cell receptor beta chains below were found in one sample sequenced in a study of CDR3 diversity in severe acne. TCRdb reanalysed the PCR reads using MiXCR and keeps one entry per CDR3 protein. The sample consists of fewer than 90,000 distinct CDR3 sequences, under 60% of them appearing once. The sample consisted of blood. The receptors come from a male donor in good health, without acne.

Of note for this clonotype: A much bigger clone sits one base away, suggesting this may be a read error. V gene TRBV25-1 combines with J gene TRBJ2-7; D call uncertain. The germline CDR1 and CDR2 sequences are MGHDK and SYGVNS. CDR3 length equals 16 residues. The CDR3 reads CASSDSPDLNSHEQYF. The CDR3 nucleotides are TGTGCCAGCAGTGATTCCCCGGACCTCAACTCCCACGAGCAGTACTTC.

In its sample, this clonotype ranks as medium-sized. The chain is built from TRBV10-1 and TRBJ2-7; possible D gene TRBD1, 6 bases. CDR1 WNHNN and CDR2 SYGVQD come from the germline V gene (reference sequence). Trimming cost V 3 bases and J 0 bases, with 12 bases left between them. This CDR3 contains 15 residues. CDR3: CASSEGTDSSYEQYF. CDR3 in DNA: TGCGCCAGCAGTGAAGGTACGGACAGCTCCTACGAGCAGTACTTC.

The V call is TRBV6-5, the J call TRBJ1-2; 7 bases are shared with TRBD1. This CDR3 is built from 14 residues. Germline V gene lookup returns CDR1 MNHEY and CDR2 SVGAGI. J was trimmed by 2 bases and V by 6 bases; bases with no gene match: 6. This CDR3 reads CASRKTGTNYGYTF. The CDR3 DNA follows: TGTGCCAGCAGGAAGACAGGGACAAACTATGGCTACACCTTC.

This clonotype showed up many times. The chain uses TRBV7-9 and TRBJ2-7, with 9 bases aligning to TRBD1. The CDR3 runs 16 residues. In germline, CDR1 is SEHNR, CDR2 FQNEAQ (reference sequence). The junction had 3 bases not matched to a gene; V was cut back by 0 bases and J by 0 bases. CDR3: CASSLATGGNSYEQYF. CDR3 nucleotide sequence: TGTGCCAGCAGCTTAGCGACAGGGGGAAACTCCTACGAGCAGTACTTC. The full variable domain, its missing parts supplied by reference TRBV7-9 and TRBJ2-7, is DTGVSQNPRHKITKRGQNVTFRCDPISEHNRLYWYRQTLGQGPEFLTYFQNEAQLEKSRLLSDRFSAERPKGSFSTLEIQRTEQGDSAMYLCASSLATGGNSYEQYFGPGTRLTVT.

This clonotype was seen ten or more times. The chain combines TRBV30 with TRBJ1-1; D is perhaps TRBD1 (6 bases). Looked up from germline, CDR1 is GTSNPN and CDR2 is SVGIG (reference sequence). Trimming took off 8 bases at V and 5 bases at J, with 18 bases between the two ends. The CDR3 has 13 amino acids. This chain's CDR3 is CAAREGVRTEAFF. DNA of the CDR3: TGTGCCGCTCGTGAGGGGGTAAGGACTGAAGCTTTCTTT.

The chain uses TRBV20-1 and TRBJ2-3; 10 positions agree with TRBD1. Germline-derived CDR1 and CDR2 are DFQATT and SNEGSKA (reference sequence). The length of the CDR3 is 14 residues. Trimming removed 1 base from V and 3 bases from J; junction bases left unmatched: 1. The CDR3 sequence: CSARGTGGTDTQYF. In DNA, the CDR3 is TGCAGTGCTAGAGGGACAGGGGGTACAGATACGCAGTATTTT.

V is TRBV24-1 and J is TRBJ2-2; tentatively, D is TRBD1 (5 bases). CDR3 length equals 15 residues. In germline, CDR1 is KGHDR, CDR2 SFDVKD. The ends were cut back, 7 bases at V and 3 bases at J, with 14 bases in the middle. CDR3 sequence reads: CATSQGGDDTGELFF. CDR3 nucleotide sequence: TGTGCCACCAGCCAGGGCGGTGACGACACCGGGGAGCTGTTTTTT.

The rearrangement joins TRBV5-1 to TRBJ1-4, with 7 bases aligning to TRBD1. Germline V gene sequence: CDR1 SGHRS, CDR2 YFSETQ. V was pared by 0 bases and J by 8 bases, with 7 bases of the junction left unmatched. The CDR3 sequence is 15 residues long. The CDR3 DNA is TGCGCCAGCAGCTTGGAACAGGGGTTAGGAGAAAAACTGTTTTTT. Its translation: CASSLEQGLGEKLFF.

This clonotype was counted at least ten times. The CDR3 bases are TGTGCCAGTAGTAGAATAAGACTAAGCCCAGATACGCAGTATTTT. Translating it yields CASSRIRLSPDTQYF. This sequence joins TRBV19 and TRBJ2-3, with D tentatively TRBD2 (5 bases). This CDR3 comprises 15 residues. The ends were cut back, 4 bases at V and 4 bases at J, with 15 bases in the middle. The germline V gene has CDR1 LNHDA and CDR2 SQIVND (reference sequence).

This clonotype was found a few times. The V call is TRBV2, the J call TRBJ1-1; D might be TRBD1 (6 bases). The V end was cut by 10 bases, the J end by 1 base, with 16 bases between. From germline, CDR1 is SNHLY and CDR2 FYNNEI. CDR3 length: 14 amino acids. This chain's CDR3 is CAKLQPGQNTEAFF. DNA of the CDR3: TGTGCCAAACTGCAACCGGGACAGAACACTGAAGCTTTCTTT.

This clonotype has only a few counts. This chain connects TRBV28 to TRBJ1-2; 10 positions agree with TRBD1. Unmatched junction bases numbered 4, after V lost 5 bases and J lost 4 bases. Looked up from germline, CDR1 is MDHEN and CDR2 is SYDVKM. The length of the CDR3 is 14 residues. In nucleotides, the CDR3 is TGTGCCAGCAGTCTGACAGGGGGCGCCTATGGCTACACCTTC. Translating it yields CASSLTGGAYGYTF.

This clonotype was seen at least ten times. A read error is possible here, since a much larger clone lies one base away. This chain connects TRBV28 to TRBJ1-2; 7 bases agree with TRBD1. The germline V gene encodes CDR1 MDHEN and CDR2 SYDVKM. The CDR3 extends over 14 amino acids. The CDR3 DNA reads TGTGCCAGCAGTTTAAGGACAGGTGACTATGGCCACACCTTC. Its translation: CASSLRTGDYGHTF.

The CDR3 DNA reads as TGTGCCATCAGTGAGTCGCCCAGGAATGGCTACACCTTC. Translating it yields CAISESPRNGYTF. The gene calls are TRBV10-3 and TRBJ1-2; no clear D. The germline gives CDR1 ENHRY, CDR2 SYGVKD. The germline V and J ends were trimmed by 0 bases and 6 bases, with 8 bases remaining between them. The CDR3 consists of 13 residues.

J is TRBJ2-3 and V is TRBV15; TRBD2 matches 14 bases. CDR3 length: 17 amino acids. Germline CDR1 reads LNHNV; CDR2 reads YYDKDF (reference sequence). The junction had 7 bases not matched to a gene; V was cut back by 5 bases and J by 3 bases. The CDR3 coding sequence is TGTGCCACCAGCGGCAGACTAGCGGGGGGGACGACAGATACGCAGTATTTT. Amino acid sequence: CATSGRLAGGTTDTQYF. Supplemented by reference TRBV15 and TRBJ2-3, the full variable domain reads DAMVIQNPRYQVTQFGKPVTLSCSQTLNHNVMYWYQQKSSQAPKLLFHYYDKDFNNEADTPDNFQSRRPNTSFCFLDIRSPGLGDTAMYLCATSGRLAGGTTDTQYFGPGTRLTVL.

The chain joins TRBV29-1 to TRBJ1-1; D may be TRBD1 (5 bases). The V gene lost 7 bases and the J gene lost 3 bases, with 15 bases spanning the gap. The length of the CDR3 is 13 residues. Germline CDR1 reads SQVTM; CDR2 reads ANQGSEA. This CDR3 is CSGKQVLDTEAFF. Here the CDR3 DNA reads TGCAGCGGCAAACAGGTTCTCGACACTGAAGCTTTCTTT.

The chain recombines TRBV4-1 with TRBJ2-5; D not certain. V lost 1 base, J lost 4 bases, and 10 bases lay in between. Germline CDR1 and CDR2: MGHRA and YSYEKL. The CDR3 is 14 amino acids. CDR3 nucleotides: TGCGCCAGCAGCCAAGTCGGCAGCACAGAGACCCAGTACTTC. It yields the protein CASSQVGSTETQYF.

By share of the sample, this clonotype is medium-sized. The chain joins TRBV7-6 to TRBJ2-7; 8 bases are a match to TRBD2. CDR3 length: 16 amino acids. Losses at the gene ends were 2 bases for V and 1 base for J; bases not matched to a gene: 7. Germline CDR1 SGHVS, CDR2 FNYEAQ. The CDR3 is CASSLSPPSGSYEQYF. In nucleotides, the CDR3 is TGTGCCAGCAGCTTAAGCCCCCCTAGCGGGTCCTACGAGCAGTACTTC.

This clonotype was seen more than once but under ten times. The rearrangement links TRBV29-1 to TRBJ1-4; no clear D gene. CDR1 and CDR2 (germline): SQVTM, ANQGSEA. This CDR3 has 14 amino acids. Deletions cut 3 bases from V and 4 bases from J, with 12 bases between. CDR3 protein: CSVEGSSDNEKLFF. Here the CDR3 DNA reads TGCAGCGTTGAGGGGTCTTCAGATAATGAAAAACTGTTTTTT.